This TCR beta chain was obtained from a study of blood T cell repertoires in COVID-19. The CDR3 has 14 amino acids. With 3 bases removed from V and 2 bases from J, the gap between germline ends came to 9 bases. Looked up from germline, CDR1 is SGHVS and CDR2 is FNYEAQ. Data came from immunoSEQ multiplex PCR; TCRdb stores just in-frame clones and leaves some out. Of 400,000 to 550,000 clones in the sample, 87% were seen once. The TCR sequence derives from a woman aged 18-29 years with acute COVID-19. This rearrangement joins TRBV7-6 to TRBJ2-3; tentatively, D is TRBD1 (6 bases). Sequencing was carried out using PBMCs or T cells enriched from blood (not recorded which). CDR3 sequence (DNA): TGTGCCAGCAGCTTTGGACAGCCCACAGATACGCAGTATTTT. Translation: CASSFGQPTDTQYF.